Listed below are T cell receptor beta chains from one sample, sequenced in a study of shared clonotypes between healthy human individuals. Generated by immunoSEQ multiplex PCR, the TCRdb table keeps only in-frame clones and is missing some. The sample contains about 2.3 million clones, under 95% of which appear only once. Source material: naive CD4+ T cells from PBMCs. All receptors derive from a man in his late teens or twenties in good health. Some clones in this sample may be carry-over from other donors' samples. Both conserved end residues are part of each CDR3. D genes are given only for firm matches. For some rows the clone size is stated as once, few or many, or as a class when expanded; others skip it.

D gene: TRBD1
J gene: TRBJ1-2
clone size: -
V gene: TRBV6-5
CDR3 protein: CASRGTAANYGYTF
CDR3 DNA: TGTGCCTCCCGGGGGACAGCAGCTAACTATGGCTACACCTTC

D gene: -
J gene: TRBJ2-1
clone size: -
V gene: TRBV4-1
CDR3 protein: CASSRLSGSSYNEQFF
CDR3 DNA: TGCGCCAGCAGCCGCCTTAGCGGAAGCTCCTACAATGAGCAGTTCTTC

D gene: TRBD1
J gene: TRBJ2-5
clone size: -
V gene: TRBV29-1
CDR3 protein: CSVGQGEETQYF
CDR3 DNA: TGCAGCGTTGGGCAGGGGGAAGAGACCCAGTACTTC

D gene: -
J gene: TRBJ2-7
clone size: -
V gene: TRBV7-2
CDR3 protein: CASSLYSRVSGDEQYF
CDR3 DNA: TGTGCCAGCAGCTTATACAGTCGGGTCTCCGGCGACGAGCAGTACTTC

D gene: -
J gene: TRBJ1-2
clone size: -
V gene: TRBV6-6
CDR3 protein: CASGGANYYGYTF
CDR3 DNA: TGTGCCAGCGGAGGCGCAAACTACTATGGCTACACCTTC

D gene: -
J gene: TRBJ1-5
clone size: -
V gene: TRBV4-2
CDR3 protein: CASSQGGFNQPQHF
CDR3 DNA: TGTGCCAGCAGCCAGGGCGGTTTCAATCAGCCCCAGCATTTT

D gene: -
J gene: TRBJ1-1
clone size: -
V gene: TRBV5-4
CDR3 protein: CASSTGNRPLNTEAFF
CDR3 DNA: TGTGCCAGCAGCACGGGAAACAGGCCCTTGAACACTGAAGCTTTCTTT

D gene: -
J gene: TRBJ1-1
clone size: -
V gene: TRBV9
CDR3 protein: CASSVGRDTEAFF
CDR3 DNA: TGTGCCAGCAGCGTAGGACGAGACACTGAAGCTTTCTTT

D gene: -
J gene: TRBJ1-4
clone size: -
V gene: TRBV9
CDR3 protein: CASSHPQDSRPEKLFF
CDR3 DNA: TGTGCCAGCAGCCATCCCCAGGACAGCCGCCCCGAAAAACTGTTTTTT

D gene: TRBD2
J gene: TRBJ2-5
clone size: -
V gene: TRBV10-3
CDR3 protein: CAIRGGRDQETQYF
CDR3 DNA: TGTGCCATCCGTGGCGGGAGGGACCAAGAGACCCAGTACTTC

D gene: -
J gene: TRBJ2-5
clone size: -
V gene: TRBV11-2
CDR3 protein: CASSLMGLKQETQYF
CDR3 DNA: TGTGCCAGCAGCTTAATGGGGCTCAAACAAGAGACCCAGTACTTC

D gene: TRBD2
J gene: TRBJ2-1
clone size: -
V gene: TRBV5-1
CDR3 protein: CASGPLAGGPNEQFF
CDR3 DNA: TGCGCCAGCGGCCCACTAGCGGGAGGGCCTAATGAGCAGTTCTTC

D gene: -
J gene: TRBJ2-3
clone size: -
V gene: TRBV7-6
CDR3 protein: CASSLVRSGADTQYF
CDR3 DNA: TGTGCCAGCAGCCTTGTGAGGAGCGGCGCAGATACGCAGTATTTT

D gene: -
J gene: TRBJ2-6
clone size: -
V gene: TRBV11-2
CDR3 protein: CASSQVMGARGANVLTF
CDR3 DNA: TGTGCCAGCAGCCAAGTTATGGGGGCGCGTGGGGCCAACGTCCTGACTTTC

D gene: TRBD2
J gene: TRBJ2-1
clone size: once
V gene: TRBV27
CDR3 protein: CASSFGLAGGPHEQFF
CDR3 DNA: TGTGCCAGCAGTTTTGGACTAGCGGGAGGGCCCCATGAGCAGTTCTTC

D gene: TRBD1
J gene: TRBJ1-1
clone size: -
V gene: TRBV5-1
CDR3 protein: CASSLGQGVVEAFF
CDR3 DNA: TGCGCCAGCAGCTTGGGCCAGGGGGTCGTTGAAGCTTTCTTT